The rows below give T cell receptor beta chains drawn from one sample of a study of blood T cell repertoires in COVID-19. Method: immunoSEQ multiplex PCR; TCRdb's copy keeps in-frame clones and lacks some. Of about 180,000 clones listed, 89% are singletons. The sample comprised PBMCs or T cells enriched from blood (not recorded which). These TCRs come from a woman between 35 and 50 years old with acute COVID-19. The CDR3 runs from the conserved cysteine through the conserved F or W. A D gene is named only where the DNA matches it firmly. Size values are once, few and many counts, or a class for expanded clones, and some rows have none.

abundance: NA; d_gene: TRBD2; v_gene: TRBV7-9; j_gene: TRBJ2-1; CDR3aa: CASSLLASGRNEQFF; CDR3nt: TGTGCCAGCAGCTTACTCGCTAGCGGGAGAAATGAGCAGTTCTTC
abundance: NA; d_gene: NA; v_gene: TRBV5-4; j_gene: TRBJ2-7; CDR3aa: CATTKEASSYEQYF; CDR3nt: TGTGCCACCACTAAGGAGGCGAGCTCCTACGAGCAGTACTTC
abundance: NA; d_gene: TRBD1; v_gene: TRBV29-1; j_gene: TRBJ2-7; CDR3aa: CSVVQGGLPYEQYF; CDR3nt: TGCAGCGTTGTCCAAGGGGGCTTACCCTACGAGCAGTACTTC
abundance: NA; d_gene: TRBD2; v_gene: TRBV5-6; j_gene: TRBJ2-5; CDR3aa: CASSRMGGGARETQYF; CDR3nt: TGTGCCAGCAGCCGGATGGGCGGGGGGGCGCGAGAGACCCAGTACTTC
abundance: NA; d_gene: NA; v_gene: TRBV27; j_gene: TRBJ1-5; CDR3aa: CASSSYGSRGPQHF; CDR3nt: TGTGCCAGCAGTTCTTACGGTAGTCGTGGGCCCCAGCATTTT
abundance: once; d_gene: TRBD2; v_gene: TRBV3-1/TRBV3-2; j_gene: TRBJ2-4; CDR3aa: CASSQAPGTSNIQYF; CDR3nt: TGTGCCAGCAGCCAAGCACCCGGGACTAGCAACATTCAGTACTTC
abundance: NA; d_gene: TRBD1; v_gene: TRBV2; j_gene: TRBJ1-2; CDR3aa: CASSKGADYGYTF; CDR3nt: TGTGCCAGCTCGAAGGGGGCGGACTATGGCTACACCTTC
abundance: NA; d_gene: TRBD2; v_gene: TRBV4-1; j_gene: TRBJ2-2; CDR3aa: CASSQDPSGSAELFF; CDR3nt: TGCGCCAGCAGCCAAGATCCTAGCGGGAGCGCGGAGCTGTTTTTT
abundance: NA; d_gene: TRBD2; v_gene: TRBV4-2; j_gene: TRBJ2-3; CDR3aa: CASSQVITSGGVTDTQYF; CDR3nt: TGTGCCAGCAGCCAAGTTATTACTAGCGGGGGGGTTACAGATACGCAGTATTTT
abundance: NA; d_gene: TRBD2; v_gene: TRBV29-1; j_gene: TRBJ2-7; CDR3aa: CSVAGTSGPEVGLYEQYF; CDR3nt: TGCAGCGTGGCCGGGACTAGCGGCCCGGAGGTGGGGCTCTACGAGCAGTACTTC
abundance: NA; d_gene: TRBD1; v_gene: TRBV7-6; j_gene: TRBJ1-1; CDR3aa: CASSSSGTVNTEAFF; CDR3nt: TGTGCCAGCAGCTCATCCGGGACAGTGAACACTGAAGCTTTCTTT
abundance: NA; d_gene: TRBD2; v_gene: TRBV14; j_gene: TRBJ2-1; CDR3aa: CASSPGLAGTSSYNEQFF; CDR3nt: TGTGCCAGCAGCCCGGGACTAGCTGGGACGAGCTCCTACAATGAGCAGTTCTTC
abundance: NA; d_gene: NA; v_gene: TRBV21-1; j_gene: TRBJ2-7; CDR3aa: CASRRLEQYF; CDR3nt: TGTGCCAGTCGGAGACTAGAGCAGTACTTC
abundance: NA; d_gene: NA; v_gene: TRBV5-4; j_gene: TRBJ2-3; CDR3aa: CASSLVWGGLTDTQYF; CDR3nt: TGTGCCAGCAGCTTGGTGTGGGGGGGCCTAACAGATACGCAGTATTTT
abundance: NA; d_gene: TRBD1; v_gene: TRBV7-8; j_gene: TRBJ2-7; CDR3aa: CASSSDRVGREQYF; CDR3nt: TGTGCCAGCAGCTCCGACAGGGTAGGCCGCGAGCAGTACTTC
abundance: NA; d_gene: TRBD2; v_gene: TRBV5-1; j_gene: TRBJ2-3; CDR3aa: CASSLVLAGLTDTQYF; CDR3nt: TGCGCCAGCAGCTTGGTATTAGCGGGACTCACAGATACGCAGTATTTT
abundance: NA; d_gene: TRBD2; v_gene: TRBV30; j_gene: TRBJ2-3; CDR3aa: CAWRTSGGANTQYF; CDR3nt: TGTGCCTGGAGGACTAGCGGGGGGGCCAATACGCAGTATTTT
abundance: NA; d_gene: TRBD2; v_gene: TRBV3-1/TRBV3-2; j_gene: TRBJ2-1; CDR3aa: CASSQGGLAFNEQFF; CDR3nt: TGTGCCAGCAGCCAAGGGGGACTAGCGTTCAATGAGCAGTTCTTC
abundance: NA; d_gene: TRBD2; v_gene: TRBV7-9; j_gene: TRBJ2-5; CDR3aa: CASSFERERETQYF; CDR3nt: TGTGCCAGCAGCTTCGAGCGGGAGAGGGAGACCCAGTACTTC
abundance: NA; d_gene: TRBD1; v_gene: TRBV10-3; j_gene: TRBJ1-5; CDR3aa: CAINRGLDNQPQHF; CDR3nt: TGTGCCATCAACAGGGGGCTTGACAATCAGCCCCAGCATTTT
abundance: NA; d_gene: NA; v_gene: TRBV15; j_gene: TRBJ1-4; CDR3aa: CATSRDIPRATNEKLFF; CDR3nt: TGTGCCACCAGCAGAGATATCCCGCGTGCGACTAATGAAAAACTGTTTTTT
abundance: NA; d_gene: TRBD2; v_gene: TRBV28; j_gene: TRBJ2-7; CDR3aa: CASSLGLVSEQYF; CDR3nt: TGTGCCAGCAGTTTAGGACTAGTCAGCGAGCAGTACTTC
abundance: NA; d_gene: TRBD1; v_gene: TRBV9; j_gene: TRBJ2-5; CDR3aa: CASSVDRGPQETQYF; CDR3nt: TGTGCCAGCAGCGTAGACAGGGGCCCCCAAGAGACCCAGTACTTC
abundance: NA; d_gene: NA; v_gene: TRBV5-5; j_gene: TRBJ1-4; CDR3aa: CASSLATGNNEKLFF; CDR3nt: TGTGCCAGCAGCTTGGCCACAGGGAATAATGAAAAACTGTTTTTT
abundance: NA; d_gene: TRBD2; v_gene: TRBV5-1; j_gene: TRBJ2-1; CDR3aa: CASSLEAGVVNEQFF; CDR3nt: TGCGCCAGCAGCTTGGAGGCGGGAGTGGTCAATGAGCAGTTCTTC
abundance: NA; d_gene: TRBD1; v_gene: TRBV9; j_gene: TRBJ1-3; CDR3aa: CASSTGTAGNTIYF; CDR3nt: TGTGCCAGCAGTACCGGGACAGCCGGAAACACCATATATTTT
abundance: few; d_gene: NA; v_gene: TRBV5-1; j_gene: TRBJ2-2; CDR3aa: CASSLFGGADTGELFF; CDR3nt: TGCGCCAGCAGCTTGTTTGGGGGGGCCGACACCGGGGAGCTGTTTTTT
abundance: NA; d_gene: TRBD1; v_gene: TRBV6-5; j_gene: TRBJ1-2; CDR3aa: CASSHRTGYNYGYTF; CDR3nt: TGTGCCAGCAGTCACCGGACAGGGTATAACTATGGCTACACCTTC
abundance: NA; d_gene: TRBD2; v_gene: TRBV4-2; j_gene: TRBJ2-2; CDR3aa: CASSQVGTTTGELFF; CDR3nt: TGTGCCAGCAGCCAAGTCGGGACTACCACCGGGGAGCTGTTTTTT
abundance: NA; d_gene: NA; v_gene: TRBV11-1; j_gene: TRBJ2-1; CDR3aa: CASLSRDEQFF; CDR3nt: TGTGCCAGCTTATCTCGGGATGAGCAGTTCTTC
abundance: NA; d_gene: TRBD1; v_gene: TRBV5-1; j_gene: TRBJ1-1; CDR3aa: CASSLEGQGWGTEAFF; CDR3nt: TGCGCCAGCAGCTTGGAGGGACAGGGATGGGGCACTGAAGCTTTCTTT
abundance: NA; d_gene: NA; v_gene: TRBV3-1/TRBV3-2; j_gene: TRBJ2-5; CDR3aa: CASSPPGVTQYF; CDR3nt: TGTGCCAGCAGCCCCCCAGGTGTGACCCAGTACTTC
abundance: NA; d_gene: TRBD1; v_gene: TRBV28; j_gene: TRBJ2-2; CDR3aa: CASTGGASGELFF; CDR3nt: TGTGCCAGCACAGGGGGCGCGAGCGGGGAGCTGTTTTTT
abundance: NA; d_gene: TRBD2; v_gene: TRBV5-1; j_gene: TRBJ2-7; CDR3aa: CASSSGGLAGYEQYF; CDR3nt: TGCGCCAGCAGCTCCGGGGGACTAGCGGGCTACGAGCAGTACTTC
abundance: once; d_gene: NA; v_gene: TRBV29-1; j_gene: TRBJ1-2; CDR3aa: CSVEDDYGYTF; CDR3nt: TGCAGCGTTGAAGACGACTATGGCTACACCTTC
abundance: NA; d_gene: TRBD1; v_gene: TRBV29-1; j_gene: TRBJ2-1; CDR3aa: CSVDGTVYNEQFF; CDR3nt: TGCAGCGTTGACGGGACAGTTTACAATGAGCAGTTCTTC
abundance: NA; d_gene: TRBD2; v_gene: TRBV11-2; j_gene: TRBJ2-1; CDR3aa: CASNQREGYNEQFF; CDR3nt: TGTGCCAGCAACCAGCGGGAGGGATACAATGAGCAGTTCTTC
abundance: NA; d_gene: TRBD2; v_gene: TRBV7-2; j_gene: TRBJ2-5; CDR3aa: CASGSGSVRETQYF; CDR3nt: TGTGCCAGCGGCAGCGGGAGTGTCCGAGAGACCCAGTACTTC
abundance: NA; d_gene: NA; v_gene: TRBV30; j_gene: TRBJ1-1; CDR3aa: CAWTGGITEAFF; CDR3nt: TGTGCCTGGACAGGAGGGATCACTGAAGCTTTCTTT
abundance: NA; d_gene: TRBD1; v_gene: TRBV2; j_gene: TRBJ1-1; CDR3aa: CASRRDSNLNTEAFF; CDR3nt: TGTGCCAGCAGAAGGGACAGTAACCTGAACACTGAAGCTTTCTTT
abundance: NA; d_gene: TRBD1; v_gene: TRBV27; j_gene: TRBJ2-7; CDR3aa: CASSPGTGIGEQYF; CDR3nt: TGTGCCAGCAGCCCTGGGACAGGGATCGGCGAGCAGTACTTC
abundance: NA; d_gene: TRBD1; v_gene: TRBV5-4; j_gene: TRBJ1-6; CDR3aa: CASSDRGNYNSPLHF; CDR3nt: TGTGCCAGCAGCGACAGGGGGAATTATAATTCACCCCTCCACTTT
abundance: NA; d_gene: NA; v_gene: TRBV19; j_gene: TRBJ2-7; CDR3aa: CASSIVGAYEQYF; CDR3nt: TGTGCCAGTAGTATAGTAGGGGCGTACGAGCAGTACTTC
abundance: NA; d_gene: NA; v_gene: TRBV2; j_gene: TRBJ1-4; CDR3aa: CASSETGHRVRGEKLFF; CDR3nt: TGTGCCAGCAGTGAAACGGGTCACAGGGTGCGAGGAGAAAAACTGTTTTTT
abundance: NA; d_gene: TRBD2; v_gene: TRBV5-4; j_gene: TRBJ2-5; CDR3aa: CASSRGLAGMETQYF; CDR3nt: TGTGCCAGCAGCAGGGGACTAGCGGGAATGGAGACCCAGTACTTC
abundance: few; d_gene: NA; v_gene: TRBV28; j_gene: TRBJ2-1; CDR3aa: CASSPLGTANEQFF; CDR3nt: TGTGCCAGCAGTCCCCTCGGTACCGCCAATGAGCAGTTCTTC
abundance: NA; d_gene: NA; v_gene: TRBV3-1/TRBV3-2; j_gene: TRBJ1-1; CDR3aa: CASSQAGASMNTEAFF; CDR3nt: TGTGCCAGCAGCCAAGCGGGAGCGTCTATGAACACTGAAGCTTTCTTT